This TCR beta chain was retrieved from a study of T cells in Graves' hyperthyroidism and ophthalmopathy. Regarding the study as a whole: Ophthalmopathy prediction by the model preceded onset by a median roughly 6.3 months.

Uncontrolled infection, other autoimmune disease, pregnancy or lactation disqualified patients from enrolment. Germline assignment: CDR1 SGHVS and CDR2 FQNEAQ. The CDR3 totals 15 residues. Trimming cost V 5 bases and J 6 bases; bases outside gene matches: 6. Amplification of TCR beta CDR3 regions was performed using RNA transcripts as template. HTBI primers were the set used in a first-round RT-PCR of the TCR CDR3. A single record per CDR3 protein comes from TCRdb applying MiXCR to the multiplex PCR reads. This sample yields approximately 400,000 distinct CDR3 sequences, of which about 18% are seen a single time; approximately 4% belongs to the top ten. In the case of this clonotype: What it binds is not known.

The J gene is TRBJ2-5, the V gene TRBV7-8, with 13 bases identical to TRBD2. The sequence was collected from a woman aged 18-30 years with Graves' hyperthyroidism. Source material: blood. CDR3 sequence reads: CASSKRTSGGKTQYF. In DNA form, the CDR3 reads TGTGCCAGCAGCAAACGGACTAGCGGGGGCAAGACCCAGTACTTC. Supplemented by reference TRBV7-8 and TRBJ2-5, the full variable domain reads GAGVSQSPRYKVAKRGQDVALRCDPISGHVSLFWYQQALGQGPEFLTYFQNEAQLDKSGLPSDRFFAERPEGSVSTLKIQRTQQEDSAVYLCASSKRTSGGKTQYFGPGTRLLVL.